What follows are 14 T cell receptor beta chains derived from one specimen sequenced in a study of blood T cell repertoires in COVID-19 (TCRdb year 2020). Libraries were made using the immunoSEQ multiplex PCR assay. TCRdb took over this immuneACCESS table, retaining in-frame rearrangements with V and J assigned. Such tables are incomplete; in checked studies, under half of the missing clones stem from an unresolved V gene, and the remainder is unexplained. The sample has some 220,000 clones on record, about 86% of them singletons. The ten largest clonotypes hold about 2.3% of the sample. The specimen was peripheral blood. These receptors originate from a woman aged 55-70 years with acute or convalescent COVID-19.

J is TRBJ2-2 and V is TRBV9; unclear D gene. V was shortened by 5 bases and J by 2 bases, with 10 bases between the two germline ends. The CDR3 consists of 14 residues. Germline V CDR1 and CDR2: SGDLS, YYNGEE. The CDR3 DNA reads TGTGCCAGCAGTATGAACAGTAACACCGGGGAGCTGTTTTTT. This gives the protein CASSMNSNTGELFF.

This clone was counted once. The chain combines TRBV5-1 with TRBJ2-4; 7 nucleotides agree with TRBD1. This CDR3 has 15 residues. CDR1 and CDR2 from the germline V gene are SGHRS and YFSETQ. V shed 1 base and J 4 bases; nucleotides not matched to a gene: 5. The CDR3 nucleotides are TGCGCCAGCAGCTTGCTTGGGACAGAGAAAAACATTCAGTACTTC. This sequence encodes CASSLLGTEKNIQYF.

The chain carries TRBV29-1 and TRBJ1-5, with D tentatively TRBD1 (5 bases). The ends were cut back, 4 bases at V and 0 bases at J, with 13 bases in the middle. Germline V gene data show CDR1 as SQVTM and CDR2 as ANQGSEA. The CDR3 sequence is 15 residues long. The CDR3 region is CSVGWGGDSNQPQHF. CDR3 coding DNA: TGCAGCGTTGGGTGGGGCGGGGATAGCAATCAGCCCCAGCATTTT.

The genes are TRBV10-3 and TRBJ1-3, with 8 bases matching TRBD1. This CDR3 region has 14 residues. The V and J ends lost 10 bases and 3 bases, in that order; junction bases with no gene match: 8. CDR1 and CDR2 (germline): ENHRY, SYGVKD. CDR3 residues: CATQGANLGNTIYF. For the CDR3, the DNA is TGTGCCACCCAGGGGGCCAACCTTGGAAACACCATATATTTT.

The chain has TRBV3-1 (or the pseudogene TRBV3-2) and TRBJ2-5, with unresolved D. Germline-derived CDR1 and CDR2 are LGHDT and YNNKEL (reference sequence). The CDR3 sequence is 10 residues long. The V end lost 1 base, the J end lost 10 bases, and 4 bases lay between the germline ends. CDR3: CASSQGGQYF. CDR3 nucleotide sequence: TGTGCCAGCAGCCAAGGCGGCCAGTACTTC.

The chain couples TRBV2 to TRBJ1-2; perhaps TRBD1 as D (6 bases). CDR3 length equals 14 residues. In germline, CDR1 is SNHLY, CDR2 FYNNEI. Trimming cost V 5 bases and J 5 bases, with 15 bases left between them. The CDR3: CASSYTRDNYGYTF. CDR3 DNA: TGTGCCAGCAGTTACACCCGGGACAATTATGGCTACACCTTC. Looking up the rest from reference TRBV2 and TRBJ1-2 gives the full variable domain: EPEVTQTPSHQVTQMGQEVILRCVPISNHLYFYWYRQILGQKVEFLVSFYNNEISEKSEIFDDQFSVERPDGSNFTLKIRSTKLEDSAMYFCASSYTRDNYGYTFGSGTRLTVV.

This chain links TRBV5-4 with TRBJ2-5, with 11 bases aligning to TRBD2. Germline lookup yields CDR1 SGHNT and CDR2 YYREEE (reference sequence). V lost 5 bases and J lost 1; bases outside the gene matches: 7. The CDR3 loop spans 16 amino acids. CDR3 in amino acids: CASRRGTSGFQETQYF. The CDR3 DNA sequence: TGTGCCAGCAGGAGGGGGACTAGCGGTTTCCAAGAGACCCAGTACTTC.

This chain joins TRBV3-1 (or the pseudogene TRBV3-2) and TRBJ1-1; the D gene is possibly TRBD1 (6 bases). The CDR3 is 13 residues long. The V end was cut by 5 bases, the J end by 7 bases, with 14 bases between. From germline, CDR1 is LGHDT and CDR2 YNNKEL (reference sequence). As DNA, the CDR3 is TGTGCCAGCAGCAATACAGGGTTGGGTGAAGCTTTCTTT. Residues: CASSNTGLGEAFF.

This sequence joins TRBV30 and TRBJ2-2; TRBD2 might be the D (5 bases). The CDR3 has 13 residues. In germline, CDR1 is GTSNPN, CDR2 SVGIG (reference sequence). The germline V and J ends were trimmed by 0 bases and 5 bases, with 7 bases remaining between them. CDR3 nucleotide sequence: TGTGCCTGGAGTGTACGGAGGACCGGGGAGCTGTTTTTT. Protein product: CAWSVRRTGELFF. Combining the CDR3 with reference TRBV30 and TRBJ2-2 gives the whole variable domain SQTIHQWPATLVQPVGSPLSLECTVEGTSNPNLYWYRQAAGRGLQLLFYSVGIGQISSEVPQNLSASRPQDRQFILSSKKLLLSDSGFYLCAWSVRRTGELFFGEGSRLTVL.

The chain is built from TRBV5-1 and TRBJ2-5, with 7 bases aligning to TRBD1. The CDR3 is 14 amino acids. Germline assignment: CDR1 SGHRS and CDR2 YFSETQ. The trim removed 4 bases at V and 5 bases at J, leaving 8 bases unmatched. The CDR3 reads CASSPDRVGETQYF. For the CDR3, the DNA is TGCGCCAGCAGCCCTGACAGGGTGGGGGAGACCCAGTACTTC.

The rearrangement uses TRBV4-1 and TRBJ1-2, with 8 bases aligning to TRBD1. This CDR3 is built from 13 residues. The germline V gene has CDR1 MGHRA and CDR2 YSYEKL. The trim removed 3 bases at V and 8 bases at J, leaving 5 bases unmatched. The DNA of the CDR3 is TGCGCCAGCAGCCAGATACAGGGGGAGGGCTACACCTTC. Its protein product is CASSQIQGEGYTF.

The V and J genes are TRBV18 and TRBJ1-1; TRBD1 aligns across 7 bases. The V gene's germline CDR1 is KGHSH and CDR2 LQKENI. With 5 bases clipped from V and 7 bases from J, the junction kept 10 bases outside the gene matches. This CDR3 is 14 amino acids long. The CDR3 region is CASSDMPGTDEAFF. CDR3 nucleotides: TGTGCCAGCTCAGACATGCCCGGGACAGATGAAGCTTTCTTT.

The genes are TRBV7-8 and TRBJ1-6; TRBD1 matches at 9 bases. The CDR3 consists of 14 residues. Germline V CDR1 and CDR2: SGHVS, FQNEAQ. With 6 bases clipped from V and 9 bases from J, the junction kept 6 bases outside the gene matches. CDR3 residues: CASRWTGAGSPLHF. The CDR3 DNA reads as TGTGCCAGCAGATGGACAGGGGCAGGTTCACCCCTCCACTTT. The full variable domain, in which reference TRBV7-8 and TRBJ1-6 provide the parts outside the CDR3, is GAGVSQSPRYKVAKRGQDVALRCDPISGHVSLFWYQQALGQGPEFLTYFQNEAQLDKSGLPSDRFFAERPEGSVSTLKIQRTQQEDSAVYLCASRWTGAGSPLHFGNGTRLTVT.

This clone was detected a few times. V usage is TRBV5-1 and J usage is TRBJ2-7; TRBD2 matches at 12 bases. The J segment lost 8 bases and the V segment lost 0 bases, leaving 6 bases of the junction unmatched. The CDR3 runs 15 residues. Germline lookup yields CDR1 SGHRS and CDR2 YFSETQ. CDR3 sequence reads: CASSLGTSGVLKQYF. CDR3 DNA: TGCGCCAGCAGCTTGGGGACTAGCGGGGTTTTAAAGCAGTACTTC.